Given below is one T cell receptor (beta chain) in context. This clone has a single count. The antigen it recognizes is unknown. Base qualities were left out, and no much larger clone turns up one base away. The T-cell fraction in tumor and uninvolved lung tissue was provided by TCR sequencing with the immunoSEQ assay. The original methods were these. In the survival analysis, patients were divided into a high T-cell fraction group (upper tertile) and a low T-cell fraction group (lower two tertiles), and the two groups were compared using a log-rank test. A signed-rank test was used to check for differences in T-cell fraction between paired tumor and uninvolved lung. This is the immuneACCESS table as TCRdb keeps it, with only in-frame sequences that have V and J called. A part of the clones is gone; compared with another copy, unresolved V genes explain less than half, and the rest is unexplained. V, J and clone size reflect that table, while D and trimming were determined from the DNA. This sample has tens of thousands of clones in its table, and 73% of those were observed once. 6% to 6.5% of the sample is taken by the ten largest.

Patient enrollment in ICON started in the first half of 2016, and the final patient was enrolled in the second half of 2018. Fresh tumor and matched uninvolved tissue for in-depth immune analyses, including TCR sequencing, were collected from a subcohort of 76 patients. DNA isolated from bulk tissue, without cell sorting, was used for TCR sequencing. The data were obtained in a study of tumor-infiltrating lymphocytes in localized non-small cell lung cancer (dated by TCRdb to about 2021). Looking at the study overall: Several histologies were represented in the cohort, which also included both smokers and never-smokers as well as patients whose samples were collected after neoadjuvant chemotherapy. Resected tumor tissue and uninvolved lung tissue described as non-adjacent to the tumor were contributed by each patient, with both tissues obtained from the same patient. Alongside flow cytometry, multiplex immunofluorescence, RNA-seq, exome sequencing and proteomics, TCR sequencing was applied to the same patients as one of several integrated assays. In total, the ICON cohort was made up of 150 or so surgical patients who had localized non-small cell lung cancer and whose tumors were resected. A total of approximately 55 patients were part of the paired comparison of immunoSEQ T-cell fraction between tumor and uninvolved lung.

Findings and caveats that apply to the study as a whole: Recurrence-free survival showed no association with tumor T-cell fraction from TCR sequencing (p = 0.61). In line with immunofluorescence CD3 counts, TCRbeta sequencing supported higher T cell infiltration in tumors compared with uninvolved lung tissue. Because assay coverage varied across patients depending on available tissue quantity, TCR sequencing was performed for only a subset of the cohort. Because different assays used different pieces of the same tissue, technical variation could not be distinguished from intratumor heterogeneity. TCR-derived T-cell fraction did not differ between the flow cytometry-defined immunotypes IM1 (good prognosis) and IM2 (poor prognosis).

The germline V gene provides CDR1 SGHRS and CDR2 YFSETQ. Taken from cysteine to phenylalanine, the CDR3 has 13 residues. Of the read, only the CDR3 DNA is kept; its 39 bases are in frame from base 1. Deletion took 4 bases off V and 7 bases off J, with a span of 14 bases between the germline ends. The TCR comes from a human donor with non-small cell lung cancer. Sequencing used lung tumor tissue. This chain joins TRBV5-1 to TRBJ1-2; TRBD1 might be the D gene, on 6 matching bases. Here the CDR3 is given as CASSRTGMGGYTF. The sequence in DNA is TGCGCCAGCAGCCGCACAGGGATGGGTGGCTACACCTTC.